This T cell receptor (beta chain) was captured by sequencing in a study of T cell responses to AZD1222 COVID-19 vaccine. Losses at the gene ends were 6 bases for V and 1 base for J; bases not matched to a gene: 4. The CDR3 runs 15 residues. Germline loops: CDR1 LNHDA, CDR2 SQIVND (reference sequence). This table comes from immunoSEQ multiplex PCR, and its TCRdb copy is limited to in-frame clones, with some not included. The table lists 120,000 or so clones, approximately 82% of them singletons. The specimen comprised peripheral blood, sampled 28 days after the second AZD1222 dose. The TCR sequence derives from an adult who received the AZD1222 COVID-19 vaccine. This chain joins TRBV19 and TRBJ2-4, with TRBD1 identical over 9 bases. CDR3 sequence (DNA): TGTGCCAGTAGGGGACAGGGTCTCGCCAAAAACATTCAGTACTTC. It is translated as CASRGQGLAKNIQYF.